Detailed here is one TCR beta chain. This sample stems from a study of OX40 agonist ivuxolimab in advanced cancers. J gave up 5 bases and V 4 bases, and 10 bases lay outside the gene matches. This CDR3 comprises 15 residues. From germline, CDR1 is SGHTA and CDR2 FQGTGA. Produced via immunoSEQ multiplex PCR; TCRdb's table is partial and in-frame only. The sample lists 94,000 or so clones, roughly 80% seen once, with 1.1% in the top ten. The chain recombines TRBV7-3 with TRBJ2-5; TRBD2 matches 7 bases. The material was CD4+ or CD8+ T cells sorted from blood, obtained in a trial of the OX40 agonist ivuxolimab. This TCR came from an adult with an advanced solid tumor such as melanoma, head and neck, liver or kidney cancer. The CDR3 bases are TGTGCCAGCAGCTCCCAGCGGGGCCCCTGGGAGACCCAGTACTTC. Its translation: CASSSQRGPWETQYF.